This T cell receptor delta chain originates from a study of gamma-delta chains in newborns, infants, children (dated by TCRdb to about 2019). Notes on the research overall: According to the title of the study, polyclonal expansion of innate gammadelta T cells immediately after birth is driven by microbial exposure. Right after human newborns were born, the researchers looked at the way microbial exposure shaped their populations of innate gammadelta T cells.

A note on this clone: The antigen it binds to is not known. A read error may be the cause here, since a much bigger clone is one base away. The same CDR3 is also encoded by other DNA sequences in this sample.

Sequencing relied on an Illumina MiSeq. TCRdb processed the public reads again with the CATT caller, after which rows with matching DNA were combined. This sample is represented by roughly 3,000 delta-chain clones; more than 2.5% of them were singletons. Of the sample, 5.5% to 7.5% falls within the top ten clones. For CDR1 and CDR2, the germline V gene lists GEAIGNYY and EKD. The CDR3, from cysteine to phenylalanine, totals 16 residues. Only the CDR3 region is kept as DNA, spanning 48 bases read in frame from base 1. This TCR came from a child who was a newborn, infant or young child, either healthy, febrile or measles-vaccinated (not recorded which). The sequencing input was blood. The V and J segments used are TRDV2 and TRDJ1; the D gene is perhaps TRDD3, on 5 matching bases. The CDR3 region: CACDTLGPAYTDKLIF. The base sequence is TGCGCCTGTGACACCTTGGGGCCGGCGTACACCGATAAACTCATCTTT.